The 26 T cell receptor beta chains below come from one sample, sequenced in a study of T cell changes during pregnancy in multiple sclerosis. Some clones are missing from TCRdb's copy, which holds only in-frame ones; the method was immunoSEQ multiplex PCR. This sample has fewer than 55,000 clones; more than 70% occur once, and the top ten carry 5.5% to 6.5%. This sample comprised CD8+ T cells from peripheral blood mononuclear cells, obtained after pregnancy. The receptor set was obtained from a female donor in good health, enrolled as a control in a pregnancy study.

In its sample, this clone was seen once. The chain couples TRBV4-3 to TRBJ1-2, with a tentative D call TRBD1 (6 bases). This CDR3 is 14 amino acids long. Trimming took 1 base from V and 6 from J, leaving 12 bases between them. Germline V gives CDR1 LGHNA, CDR2 YSLEER. Here the CDR3 reads CASSQAQAGDGYTF. Written as DNA, the CDR3 is TGCGCCAGCAGCCAAGCGCAAGCAGGGGATGGCTACACCTTC.

The rearrangement joins TRBV7-3 to TRBJ1-2; TRBD1 is a possible D gene (5 bases). Per germline, CDR1 SGHTA and CDR2 FQGTGA. V lost 1 base to trimming and J lost 2 bases, with 11 bases between them. This CDR3 contains 15 residues. In nucleotides, the CDR3 is TGTGCCAGCAGCTTAAAACCCGACAGCAACTATGGCTACACCTTC. Translated: CASSLKPDSNYGYTF.

This clone was seen a handful of times. The chain is built from TRBV7-9 and TRBJ1-2; 8 nucleotides agree with TRBD1. There are 16 residues in the CDR3. V gave up 1 base and J gave up 2 bases; unmatched junction bases: 6. The germline CDR1 and CDR2 sequences are SEHNR and FQNEAQ (reference sequence). In DNA, the CDR3 is TGTGCCAGCAGCTTAGGATGGGCAGGGGGCAACTATGGCTACACCTTC. Translating it yields CASSLGWAGGNYGYTF. The variable domain in full, with the rest retrieved from reference TRBV7-9 and TRBJ1-2, is DTGVSQNPRHKITKRGQNVTFRCDPISEHNRLYWYRQTLGQGPEFLTYFQNEAQLEKSRLLSDRFSAERPKGSFSTLEIQRTEQGDSAMYLCASSLGWAGGNYGYTFGSGTRLTVV.

The chain combines TRBV11-1 with TRBJ2-1, with D possibly TRBD1 on 6 matching bases. This CDR3 contains 14 residues. V was pared by 5 bases and J by 6 bases, with 14 bases between. From germline, CDR1 is SGHAT and CDR2 FQDESV (reference sequence). CDR3 residues: CASSPTGNRNEQFF. The CDR3 DNA reads as TGTGCCAGCAGCCCTACAGGGAATCGCAATGAGCAGTTCTTC.

The chain uses TRBV7-3 and TRBJ2-3, with 10 bases identical to TRBD1. The CDR3 spans 16 residues. CDR1 and CDR2 (germline): SGHTA, FQGTGA. J lost 2 bases, V lost 4 bases, and 6 bases had no gene match. This chain's CDR3 is CASSSTGTGVTDTQYF. The CDR3 bases are TGTGCCAGCAGCTCGACCGGGACAGGGGTCACAGATACGCAGTATTTT. The variable domain in full, completed from reference TRBV7-3 and TRBJ2-3, reads GAGVSQTPSNKVTEKGKYVELRCDPISGHTALYWYRQSLGQGPEFLIYFQGTGAADDSGLPNDRFFAVRPEGSVSTLKIQRTERGDSAVYLCASSSTGTGVTDTQYFGPGTRLTVL.

The rearrangement links TRBV4-2 to TRBJ2-7, with TRBD1 as a possible D gene (6 bases). The CDR3 contains 18 residues. Germline lookup yields CDR1 LGHNA and CDR2 YNFKEQ. Trimming removed 0 bases from V and 2 bases from J, with 20 bases in between. CDR3 sequence reads: CASSQDRQGPSLTYEQYF. In nucleotides, the CDR3 is TGTGCCAGCAGCCAAGATCGGCAGGGGCCTTCTTTGACCTACGAGCAGTACTTC.

The chain recombines TRBV13 with TRBJ2-1; 10 bases are shared with TRBD2. The V gene end was trimmed by 1 base and the J gene end by 2 bases; junction bases not matched to a gene: 2. The CDR3 consists of 16 residues. CDR1 and CDR2 from the germline V gene are PRHDT and FYEKMQ (reference sequence). The CDR3 spells CASSLERGGPYNEQFF. The CDR3 DNA sequence: TGTGCCAGCAGCTTAGAGCGGGGGGGACCCTACAATGAGCAGTTCTTC.

The chain is built from TRBV11-1 and TRBJ1-1; a weak D match, TRBD1 (5 bases). The V end lost 1 base, the J end lost 1 base, and 7 bases lay between the germline ends. This CDR3 is 14 amino acids long. Germline V gives CDR1 SGHAT, CDR2 FQDESV (reference sequence). The DNA for the CDR3 is TGTGCCAGCAGCTTAGGCGGGACGAACACTGAAGCTTTCTTT. Translated: CASSLGGTNTEAFF. The complete variable domain, with remaining parts taken from reference TRBV11-1 and TRBJ1-1, reads EAEVAQSPRYKITEKSQAVAFWCDPISGHATLYWYRQILGQGPELLVQFQDESVVDDSQLPKDRFSAERLKGVDSTLKIQPAELGDSAMYLCASSLGGTNTEAFFGQGTRLTVV.

V gene TRBV7-9 combines with J gene TRBJ1-1; D is possibly TRBD1 (5 bases). The CDR3 extends over 11 amino acids. With 5 bases removed from V and 8 bases from J, the gap between germline ends came to 9 bases. Per the germline V gene, CDR1 is SEHNR and CDR2 is FQNEAQ (reference sequence). The CDR3 sequence is CASSLGQEAFF. The CDR3 DNA is TGTGCCAGCAGCCTAGGACAAGAAGCTTTCTTT.

The table lists this clone with a count of one. This chain uses TRBV2 with TRBJ2-7; D is unresolved. Looked up from germline, CDR1 is SNHLY and CDR2 is FYNNEI. The CDR3 runs to 15 residues. Trimming left V 6 bases short and J 0 bases short, with 15 bases between. The CDR3 here is CASRFGPNSSYEQYF. CDR3 coding DNA: TGTGCCAGCAGATTCGGTCCAAACAGCTCCTACGAGCAGTACTTC.

The chain combines TRBV7-9 with TRBJ2-5, with D unclear. The CDR3 contains 13 residues. V lost 5 bases and J lost 1, with 8 bases in between. Germline V gene lookup returns CDR1 SEHNR and CDR2 FQNEAQ (reference sequence). The CDR3 sequence: CASSPTPQETQYF. The CDR3, as DNA: TGTGCCAGCAGCCCCACTCCCCAAGAGACCCAGTACTTC.

V usage is TRBV29-1 and J usage is TRBJ1-2; tentative D call: TRBD1 (5 bases). CDR3 length: 12 residues. CDR1 and CDR2 (germline): SQVTM, ANQGSEA. Trimming left V 6 bases short and J 7 bases short, with 15 bases between. As DNA, the CDR3 is TGCAGCGTAGAGGACATGAGCTCTGGCTACACCTTC. Residues: CSVEDMSSGYTF.

J is TRBJ2-5 and V is TRBV19; D gene unclear. With 6 bases removed from V and 5 bases from J, the gap between germline ends came to 16 bases. Germline assignment: CDR1 LNHDA and CDR2 SQIVND (reference sequence). The CDR3 contains 14 residues. DNA of the CDR3: TGTGCCAGTAGCTGGCGAGGCCCCCGGGAGACCCAGTACTTC. The encoded protein is CASSWRGPRETQYF.

V and J are TRBV19 and TRBJ1-1; TRBD1 is a possible D gene (5 bases). Germline V gene sequence: CDR1 LNHDA, CDR2 SQIVND (reference sequence). This CDR3 has 14 residues. Deletions cut 5 bases from V and 2 bases from J, with 12 bases between. The CDR3 spells CASSPRGRNTEAFF. In DNA, the CDR3 is TGTGCCAGTAGTCCCCGGGGGAGAAACACTGAAGCTTTCTTT.

The chain joins TRBV4-3 to TRBJ1-4; 7 positions match TRBD1. The CDR3 has 18 residues. J was trimmed by 0 bases and V by 0 bases; bases with no gene match: 7. The germline gives CDR1 LGHNA, CDR2 YSLEER. The CDR3 nucleotides read TGCGCCAGCAGCCAAGAAAGGGTGGGGACAGCAACTAATGAAAAACTGTTTTTT. It encodes CASSQERVGTATNEKLFF.

This chain uses TRBV28 with TRBJ2-3; TRBD2 agrees at 7 bases. CDR1 and CDR2 (germline): MDHEN, SYDVKM. The CDR3 is 14 amino acids. Trimming took 3 bases from V and 2 from J; bases not matched to a gene: 2. The CDR3 coding sequence is TGTGCCAGCAGTTTTCGGGGGGACACAGATACGCAGTATTTT. Translating it yields CASSFRGDTDTQYF.

This chain joins TRBV29-1 and TRBJ1-1; D is undetermined. CDR1 is SQVTM and CDR2 is ANQGSEA in the germline V gene. V was pared by 5 bases and J by 4 bases, with 11 bases between. CDR3 size: 12 residues. CDR3 loop: CSVSPGGTEAFF. CDR3 sequence (DNA): TGCAGCGTTTCCCCCGGCGGCACTGAAGCTTTCTTT.

The V call is TRBV13, the J call TRBJ2-1; D possibly corresponds to TRBD2 (5 bases). Germline V lookup: CDR1 PRHDT, CDR2 FYEKMQ (reference sequence). Trimming pared 0 bases from V and 4 bases from J, leaving 7 bases between. CDR3 length equals 14 residues. The chain's CDR3 is CASSLGGVYNEQFF. CDR3 coding DNA: TGTGCCAGCAGCTTAGGGGGAGTTTACAATGAGCAGTTCTTC. Full variable domain (outside the CDR3, taken from reference TRBV13 and TRBJ2-1): AAGVIQSPRHLIKEKRETATLKCYPIPRHDTVYWYQQGPGQDPQFLISFYEKMQSDKGSIPDRFSAQQFSDYHSELNMSSLELGDSALYFCASSLGGVYNEQFFGPGTRLTVL.

The chain joins TRBV6-4 to TRBJ1-1; TRBD1 matches 9 bases. Per the germline V gene, CDR1 is MRHNA and CDR2 is SNTAGT. CDR3 length equals 14 residues. V lost 6 bases to trimming and J lost 6 bases; unmatched junction nucleotides: 8. DNA of the CDR3: TGTGCCAGCAGGACCGGGACAGGGTTGGCTGAAGCTTTCTTT. Translating gives CASRTGTGLAEAFF.

The J gene is TRBJ1-1, the V gene TRBV2; 9 nucleotides align to TRBD1. The CDR3 has 16 residues. The ends lost 6 bases at V and 1 base at J; junction bases unmatched: 9. In germline, CDR1 is SNHLY, CDR2 FYNNEI. The CDR3 DNA reads as TGTGCCAGCAGCCACAATTCGGACAGGGGGAACACTGAAGCTTTCTTT. Its protein is CASSHNSDRGNTEAFF.

The count of this clone is one. The V call is TRBV6-5, the J call TRBJ1-6; TRBD1 might be the D (6 bases). Deletions cut 6 bases from V and 7 bases from J, with 13 bases between. This CDR3 is built from 14 residues. From germline, CDR1 is MNHEY and CDR2 SVGAGI. In nucleotides, the CDR3 is TGTGCCAGCAGGAGCCCAGGGGCCAATTCACCCCTCCACTTT. Protein product: CASRSPGANSPLHF.

The chain links TRBV6-6 to TRBJ2-3, with D perhaps matching TRBD2 (6 bases). V was trimmed by 10 bases and J by 4 bases, leaving 12 bases between them. The CDR3 sequence is 12 residues long. CDR1 and CDR2 from the germline V gene are MNHNY and SVGAGI (reference sequence). Here the CDR3 DNA reads TGTGCCACATACGGGGGAGCAGATACGCAGTATTTT. It codes for CATYGGADTQYF.

This chain joins TRBV6-1 and TRBJ2-7; 8 nucleotides agree with TRBD1. The CDR3 has 17 amino acids. CDR1 is MNHNS and CDR2 is SASEGT in the germline V gene. V was pared by 4 bases and J by 4 bases, with 15 bases of the junction left unmatched. CDR3 sequence: CASSVSALTGVVYEQYF. Written as DNA, the CDR3 is TGTGCCAGCAGTGTTTCCGCGTTGACAGGGGTCGTTTACGAGCAGTACTTC.

The chain links TRBV19 to TRBJ2-1; the match to TRBD1 covers 8 bases. With 0 bases clipped from V and 3 bases from J, the junction kept 1 base outside the gene matches. Germline-derived CDR1 and CDR2 are LNHDA and SQIVND (reference sequence). The CDR3 contains 15 residues. The CDR3, as DNA: TGTGCCAGTAGTATAGATGACAGGGGCTACAATGAGCAGTTCTTC. This encodes CASSIDDRGYNEQFF.

The chain has TRBV7-9 and TRBJ1-1; D is ambiguous. Germline V gives CDR1 SEHNR, CDR2 FQNEAQ (reference sequence). The CDR3 is 14 residues long. Trimming shortened V by 4 bases and J by 4 bases, and 13 bases separated the two germline ends. The CDR3 bases are TGTGCCAGCAGCTCGACCGGGGAGGGCACTGAAGCTTTCTTT. Its protein is CASSSTGEGTEAFF.

The rearrangement uses TRBV9 and TRBJ1-1, with unresolved D. Trimming pared 0 bases from V and 1 base from J, leaving 4 bases between. The CDR3 runs 13 residues. Germline CDR1 reads SGDLS; CDR2 reads YYNGEE. CDR3 bases: TGTGCCAGCAGCGTAGTTAGGAACACTGAAGCTTTCTTT. Protein sequence: CASSVVRNTEAFF.